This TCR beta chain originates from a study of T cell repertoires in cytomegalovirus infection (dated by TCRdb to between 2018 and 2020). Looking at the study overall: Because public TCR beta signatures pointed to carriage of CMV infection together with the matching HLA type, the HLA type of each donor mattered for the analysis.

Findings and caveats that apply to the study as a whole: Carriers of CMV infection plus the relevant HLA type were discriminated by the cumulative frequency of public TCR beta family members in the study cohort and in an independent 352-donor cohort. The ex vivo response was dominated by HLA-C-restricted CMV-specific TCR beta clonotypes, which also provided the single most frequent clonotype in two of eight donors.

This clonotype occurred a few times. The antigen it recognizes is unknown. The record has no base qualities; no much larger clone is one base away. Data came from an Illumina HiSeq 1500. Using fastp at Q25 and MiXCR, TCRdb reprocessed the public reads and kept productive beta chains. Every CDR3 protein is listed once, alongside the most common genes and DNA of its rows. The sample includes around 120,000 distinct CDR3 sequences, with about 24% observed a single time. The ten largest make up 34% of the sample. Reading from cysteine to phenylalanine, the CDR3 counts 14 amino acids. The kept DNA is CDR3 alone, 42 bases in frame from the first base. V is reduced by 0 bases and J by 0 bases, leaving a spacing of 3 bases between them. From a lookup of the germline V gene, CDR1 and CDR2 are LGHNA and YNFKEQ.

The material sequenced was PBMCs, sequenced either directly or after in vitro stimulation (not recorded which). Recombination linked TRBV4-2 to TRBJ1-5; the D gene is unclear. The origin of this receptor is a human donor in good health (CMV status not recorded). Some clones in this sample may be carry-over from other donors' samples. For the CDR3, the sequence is CASSQDLSNQPQHF. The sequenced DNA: TGTGCCAGCAGCCAAGACCTTAGCAATCAGCCCCAGCATTTT.